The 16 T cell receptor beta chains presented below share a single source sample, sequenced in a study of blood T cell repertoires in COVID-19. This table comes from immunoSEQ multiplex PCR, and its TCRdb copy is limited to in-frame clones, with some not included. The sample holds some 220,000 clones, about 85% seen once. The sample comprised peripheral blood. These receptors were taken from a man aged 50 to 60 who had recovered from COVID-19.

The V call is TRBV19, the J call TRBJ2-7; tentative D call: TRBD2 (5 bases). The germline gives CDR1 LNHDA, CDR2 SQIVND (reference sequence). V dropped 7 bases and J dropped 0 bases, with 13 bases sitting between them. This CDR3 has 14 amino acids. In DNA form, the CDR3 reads TGTGCCAGTACCGAAGGAGGTTCCTCCTACGAGCAGTACTTC. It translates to CASTEGGSSYEQYF. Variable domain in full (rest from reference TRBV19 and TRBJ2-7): DGGITQSPKYLFRKEGQNVTLSCEQNLNHDAMYWYRQDPGQGLRLIYYSQIVNDFQKGDIAEGYSVSREKKESFPLTVTSAQKNPTAFYLCASTEGGSSYEQYFGPGTRLTVT.

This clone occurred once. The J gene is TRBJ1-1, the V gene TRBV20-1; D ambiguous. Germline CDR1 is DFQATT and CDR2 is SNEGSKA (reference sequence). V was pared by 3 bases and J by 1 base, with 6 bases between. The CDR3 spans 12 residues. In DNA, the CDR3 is TGCAGTGCTAGTTCCGGGAACACTGAAGCTTTCTTT. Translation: CSASSGNTEAFF.

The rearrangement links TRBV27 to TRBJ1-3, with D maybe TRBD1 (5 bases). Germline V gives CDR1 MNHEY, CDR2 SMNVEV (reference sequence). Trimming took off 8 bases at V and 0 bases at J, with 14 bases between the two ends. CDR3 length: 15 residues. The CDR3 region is CASRTFDSSGNTIYF. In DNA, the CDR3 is TGTGCCAGCCGAACATTCGACAGCTCTGGAAACACCATATATTTT.

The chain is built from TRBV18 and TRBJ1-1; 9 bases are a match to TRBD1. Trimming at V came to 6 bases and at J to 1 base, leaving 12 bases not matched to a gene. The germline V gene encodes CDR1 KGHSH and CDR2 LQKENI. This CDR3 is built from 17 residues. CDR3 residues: CASSQQGAAIGNTEAFF. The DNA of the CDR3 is TGTGCCAGCTCGCAACAGGGGGCTGCGATAGGGAACACTGAAGCTTTCTTT.

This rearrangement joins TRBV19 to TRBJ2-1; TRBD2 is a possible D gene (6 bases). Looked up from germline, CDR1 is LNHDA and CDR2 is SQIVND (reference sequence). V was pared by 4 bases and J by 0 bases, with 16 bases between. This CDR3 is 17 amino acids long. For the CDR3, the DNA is TGTGCCAGTAGTAACCGACTAGTCGCGAGCTCCTACAATGAGCAGTTCTTC. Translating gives CASSNRLVASSYNEQFF.

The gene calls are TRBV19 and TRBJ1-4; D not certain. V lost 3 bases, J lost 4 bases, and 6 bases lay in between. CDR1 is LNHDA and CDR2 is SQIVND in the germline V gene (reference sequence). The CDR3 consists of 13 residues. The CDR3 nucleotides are TGTGCCAGTAGTATCACTCGTAATGAAAAACTGTTTTTT. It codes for CASSITRNEKLFF.

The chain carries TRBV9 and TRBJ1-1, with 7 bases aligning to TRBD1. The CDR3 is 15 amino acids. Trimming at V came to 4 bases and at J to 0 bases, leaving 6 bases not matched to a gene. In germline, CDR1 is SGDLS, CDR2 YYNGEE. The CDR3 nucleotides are TGTGCCAGCAGCCCCCGGACAGGCATGAACACTGAAGCTTTCTTT. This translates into CASSPRTGMNTEAFF.

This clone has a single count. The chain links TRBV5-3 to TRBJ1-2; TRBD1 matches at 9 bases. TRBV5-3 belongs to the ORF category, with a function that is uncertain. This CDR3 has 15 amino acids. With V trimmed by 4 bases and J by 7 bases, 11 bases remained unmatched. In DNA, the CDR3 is TGTGCCAGAAGCGGCTCCGGGACAGGGAACGGTGGCTACACCTTC. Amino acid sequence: CARSGSGTGNGGYTF.

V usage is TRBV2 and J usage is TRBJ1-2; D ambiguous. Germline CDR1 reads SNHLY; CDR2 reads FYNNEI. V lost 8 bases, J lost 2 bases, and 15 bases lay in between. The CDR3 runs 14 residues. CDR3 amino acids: CASRVDEVNYGYTF. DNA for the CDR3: TGTGCCAGCCGGGTCGACGAAGTGAACTATGGCTACACCTTC.

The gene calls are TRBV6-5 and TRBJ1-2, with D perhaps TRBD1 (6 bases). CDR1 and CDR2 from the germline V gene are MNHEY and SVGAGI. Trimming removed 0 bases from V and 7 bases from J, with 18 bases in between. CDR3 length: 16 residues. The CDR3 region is CASSYSITGWKGGYTF. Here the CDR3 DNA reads TGTGCCAGCAGTTACTCTATTACAGGGTGGAAGGGTGGCTACACCTTC.

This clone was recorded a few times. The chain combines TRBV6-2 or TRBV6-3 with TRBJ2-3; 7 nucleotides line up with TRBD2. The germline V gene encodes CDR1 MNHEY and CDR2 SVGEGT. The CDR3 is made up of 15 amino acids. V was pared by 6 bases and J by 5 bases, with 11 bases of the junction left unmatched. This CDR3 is CASSPRGLVEDTQYF. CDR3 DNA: TGTGCCAGCAGCCCTCGCGGACTAGTGGAAGATACGCAGTATTTT.

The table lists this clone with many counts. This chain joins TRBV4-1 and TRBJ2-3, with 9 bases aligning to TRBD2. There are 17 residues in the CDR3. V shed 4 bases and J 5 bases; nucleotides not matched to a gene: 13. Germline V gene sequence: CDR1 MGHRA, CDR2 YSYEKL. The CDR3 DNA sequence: TGCGCCAGCAGCCCTGAAGCGGGCGGGAGGGCCAGAGATACGCAGTATTTT. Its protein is CASSPEAGGRARDTQYF.

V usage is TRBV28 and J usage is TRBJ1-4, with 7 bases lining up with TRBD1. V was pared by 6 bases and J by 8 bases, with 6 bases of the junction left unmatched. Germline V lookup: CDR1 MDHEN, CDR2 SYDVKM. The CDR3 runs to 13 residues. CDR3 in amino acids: CASRNRGREKLFF. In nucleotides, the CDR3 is TGTGCCAGCAGGAACAGGGGTCGAGAAAAACTGTTTTTT.

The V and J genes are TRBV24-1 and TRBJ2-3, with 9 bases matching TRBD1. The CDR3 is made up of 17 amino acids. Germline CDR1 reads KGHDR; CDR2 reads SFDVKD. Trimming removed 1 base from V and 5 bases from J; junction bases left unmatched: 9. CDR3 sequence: CATSDFRGQGREDTQYF. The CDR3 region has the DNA TGTGCCACCAGTGATTTTAGAGGACAGGGGCGAGAAGATACGCAGTATTTT.

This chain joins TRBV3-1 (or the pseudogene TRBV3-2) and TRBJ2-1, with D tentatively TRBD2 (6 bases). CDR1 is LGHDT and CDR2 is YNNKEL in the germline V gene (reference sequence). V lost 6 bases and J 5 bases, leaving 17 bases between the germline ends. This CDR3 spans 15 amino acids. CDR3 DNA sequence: TGTGCCAGCAGGGGGGTCGCGGGAAAGGACAATGAGCAGTTCTTC. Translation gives CASRGVAGKDNEQFF.

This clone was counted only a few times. CDR3 residues: CASSVAGARYTDTQYF. CDR3 bases: TGTGCCAGCAGCGTAGCGGGAGCCCGATACACAGATACGCAGTATTTT. The chain has TRBV9 and TRBJ2-3, with D possibly matching TRBD2 (6 bases). Germline V lookup: CDR1 SGDLS, CDR2 YYNGEE. The CDR3 extends over 16 amino acids. Trimming removed 0 bases at V and 2 bases at J, with 13 bases between.